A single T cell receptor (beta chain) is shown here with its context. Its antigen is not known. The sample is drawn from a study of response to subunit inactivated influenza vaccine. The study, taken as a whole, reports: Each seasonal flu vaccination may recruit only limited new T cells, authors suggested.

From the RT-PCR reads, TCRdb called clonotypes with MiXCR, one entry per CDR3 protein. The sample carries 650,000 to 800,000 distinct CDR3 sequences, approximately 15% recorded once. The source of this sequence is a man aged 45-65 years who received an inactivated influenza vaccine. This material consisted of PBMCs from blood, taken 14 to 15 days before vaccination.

CDR3 sequence (DNA): TGTGCCAGCAGCCCTGCAGCGGGGGGCTACAATGAGCAGTTCTTC. Its translation is CASSPAAGGYNEQFF. This chain links TRBV7-2 with TRBJ2-1, with 9 bases identical to TRBD2. The germline V gene has CDR1 SGHTA and CDR2 FQGNSA. The V segment lost 5 bases and the J segment 3 bases; nucleotides outside the gene matches: 5. The length of the CDR3 is 15 residues.